A single sample gave rise to the 27 T cell receptor beta chains below, sequenced in a study of neurological immune-mediated disorders. Each CDR3 protein is one row after TCRdb ran MiXCR on the 5' RACE reads. The sample yields 65,000 to 70,000 distinct CDR3 sequences, about 4.2% seen once. Sequencing input: PBMCs. The receptors here all came from a man aged 25-45 years with multiple sclerosis.

There are many counts of this clonotype. This sequence joins TRBV5-6 and TRBJ1-2, with D uncertain. Trimming left V 7 bases short and J 3 bases short, with 10 bases between. CDR3 length equals 12 residues. The germline gives CDR1 SGHDT, CDR2 YYEEEE. The CDR3 DNA reads TGTGCCAGCGGTGGCGGCTACTATGGCTACACCTTC. It translates to CASGGGYYGYTF.

This clonotype was detected ten times or more. The chain recombines TRBV5-1 with TRBJ2-2; weak D call: TRBD1 (5 bases). The CDR3 loop spans 15 amino acids. The V gene's germline CDR1 is SGHRS and CDR2 YFSETQ. V lost 8 bases and J 0 bases, leaving 14 bases between the germline ends. In DNA form, the CDR3 reads TGCGCCAGTAGGGGAACCCCCCCGAACACCGGGGAGCTGTTTTTT. It is translated as CASRGTPPNTGELFF.

This clonotype was counted at least ten times. CDR3 sequence: CSGRGKTQYF. The CDR3 nucleotides are TGCAGCGGGAGGGGGAAGACCCAGTACTTC. The gene calls are TRBV29-1 and TRBJ2-5, with D perhaps being TRBD1 or TRBD2 (6 bases each). The V end was cut by 7 bases, the J end by 6 bases, with 9 bases between. The CDR3 contains 10 residues. Germline loops: CDR1 SQVTM, CDR2 ANQGSEA. Using reference TRBV29-1 and TRBJ2-5 for the parts outside the CDR3, the full variable domain is SAVISQKPSRDICQRGTSLTIQCQVDSQVTMMFWYRQQPGQSLTLIATANQGSEATYESGFVIDKFPISRPNLTFSTLTVSNMSPEDSSIYLCSGRGKTQYFGPGTRLLVL.

This clonotype has ten or more counts. The genes are TRBV6-2 or TRBV6-3 and TRBJ1-2, with 7 bases fitting TRBD1. This CDR3 contains 17 residues. After removal of 0 bases from V and 6 bases from J, the junction contained 13 bases not matched to a gene. In germline, CDR1 is MNHEY, CDR2 SVGEGT. The CDR3 is CASSYSTYRQGGDGYTF. CDR3 coding DNA: TGTGCCAGCAGTTACTCTACCTACCGACAGGGTGGGGATGGCTACACCTTC.

This clonotype was seen a handful of times. The chain carries TRBV12-3 or TRBV12-4 and TRBJ2-5; maybe TRBD1 (5 bases). V lost 6 bases to trimming and J lost 5 bases, with 19 bases between them. The CDR3 covers 15 residues. The CDR3 is CASSLRQTARETQYF. The CDR3 DNA follows: TGTGCCAGCAGCCTCCGACAGACGGCTCGCGAGACCCAGTACTTC.

In this sample, this clonotype turned up a few times. A much larger clone differs by one base, so this may be a read error. This sequence joins TRBV5-1 and TRBJ1-3, with a possible D match to TRBD1 (6 bases). Germline V CDR1 and CDR2: SGHRS, YFSETQ. The CDR3 spans 14 residues. The chain's CDR3 is CASSLQGAGKTIYF. The DNA for the CDR3 is TGCGCCAGCAGCTTACAGGGAGCTGGAAAAACCATATATTTT.

Note on this clonotype: A single base separates this from a much larger clone, so it may be a read error. The rearrangement joins TRBV20-1 to TRBJ1-2; D possibly corresponds to TRBD1 (5 bases). The germline V gene has CDR1 DFQATT and CDR2 SNEGSKA (reference sequence). The CDR3 spans 13 residues. V lost 4 bases, J lost 2 bases, and 11 bases lay in between. The CDR3 is CSANGKGNYGYTF. CDR3 bases: TGCAGTGCTAACGGAAAGGGGAACTATGGCTACACCTTC.

Only a few counts were recorded for this clonotype. V usage is TRBV18 and J usage is TRBJ2-7, with D perhaps TRBD1 (6 bases). Per germline, CDR1 KGHSH and CDR2 LQKENI. The CDR3 extends over 13 amino acids. The V end lost 3 bases, the J end lost 6 bases, and 12 bases lay between the germline ends. CDR3 sequence reads: CASSPGQPGEQYF. The CDR3 coding sequence is TGTGCCAGCTCACCCGGACAGCCCGGCGAGCAGTACTTC.

This clonotype was picked up many times. J is TRBJ2-7 and V is TRBV5-1; no definite D call. Trimming stripped 5 bases from V and 3 bases from J, with 9 bases between. The CDR3 extends over 12 amino acids. Germline V CDR1 and CDR2: SGHRS, YFSETQ. The CDR3 reads CASSVGVYEQYF. CDR3 coding DNA: TGCGCCAGCAGTGTTGGGGTCTACGAGCAGTACTTC.

This clonotype has at least ten counts. The V and J genes are TRBV20-1 and TRBJ2-2, with D hard to call. This CDR3 has 14 residues. Trimming pared 5 bases from V and 1 base from J, leaving 11 bases between. The V gene's germline CDR1 is DFQATT and CDR2 SNEGSKA (reference sequence). CDR3 region: CSARSLGNTGELFF. Here the CDR3 DNA reads TGCAGTGCTCGCTCGTTAGGGAACACCGGGGAGCTGTTTTTT.

This clonotype was seen many times. The gene calls are TRBV20-1 and TRBJ2-3; D tentatively reads TRBD1 or TRBD2 (5 bases each). The V end lost 2 bases, the J end lost 0 bases, and 12 bases lay between the germline ends. The CDR3 extends over 15 amino acids. Germline assignment: CDR1 DFQATT and CDR2 SNEGSKA (reference sequence). The CDR3 spells CSARSTRDSTDTQYF. Here the CDR3 DNA reads TGCAGTGCTAGATCGACCCGGGACAGCACAGATACGCAGTATTTT.

Many counts were recorded for this clonotype. The V gene is TRBV6-2 or TRBV6-3, the J gene TRBJ1-1; maybe TRBD1 (5 bases). Trimming removed 7 bases at V and 0 bases at J, with 18 bases between. Germline lookup yields CDR1 MNHEY and CDR2 SVGEGT. The CDR3 consists of 16 residues. The CDR3 is CASIEGARTMNTEAFF. CDR3 coding DNA: TGTGCCAGCATTGAAGGGGCCCGAACAATGAACACTGAAGCTTTCTTT.

This clonotype appeared many times. The chain recombines TRBV4-1 with TRBJ2-2; TRBD1 agrees at 7 bases. CDR1 MGHRA and CDR2 YSYEKL come from the germline V gene. The V and J ends lost 3 bases and 4 bases, in that order; junction bases with no gene match: 11. This CDR3 contains 17 residues. The CDR3 nucleotides are TGCGCCAGCAGCCATGTCGCCAGGGGGACGGGCACCGGGGAGCTGTTTTTT. Translation: CASSHVARGTGTGELFF.

This clonotype appeared many times. The rearrangement uses TRBV9 and TRBJ1-1, with 9 bases matching TRBD1. This CDR3 has 14 amino acids. J gave up 5 bases and V 6 bases, and 8 bases lay outside the gene matches. Germline loops: CDR1 SGDLS, CDR2 YYNGEE. CDR3 nucleotides: TGTGCCAGCACCTCCGGGACAGGGAGTACTGAAGCTTTCTTT. It is translated as CASTSGTGSTEAFF.

This clonotype showed up many times. The V gene is TRBV20-1, the J gene TRBJ2-7; D call uncertain. CDR1 is DFQATT, CDR2 SNEGSKA, per germline (reference sequence). This CDR3 spans 13 amino acids. The ends were cut back, 6 bases at V and 3 bases at J, with 15 bases in the middle. In DNA, the CDR3 is TGCAGTGCCAGGAGTGGCTTTAACTACGAGCAGTACTTC. Its protein product is CSARSGFNYEQYF.

This clonotype was detected many times. The CDR3 sequence: CASSLEGRGASTDTQYF. The DNA of the CDR3 is TGTGCCAGCAGCTTAGAAGGGCGGGGGGCCTCCACAGATACGCAGTATTTT. This chain uses TRBV7-2 with TRBJ2-3, with TRBD2 matching over 8 bases. With V trimmed by 1 base and J by 2 bases, 8 bases remained unmatched. Per the germline V gene, CDR1 is SGHTA and CDR2 is FQGNSA. The CDR3 runs 17 residues.

There are many counts of this clonotype. The chain uses TRBV7-2 and TRBJ2-7, with a weak D call TRBD2 (5 bases). There are 15 residues in the CDR3. The germline CDR1 and CDR2 sequences are SGHTA and FQGNSA. Between the trimmed V and J ends, which lost 0 bases and 5 bases, there was a span of 14 bases. Here the CDR3 DNA reads TGTGCCAGCAGCTTAGCGGCCAGAGGGCCCAACGAGCAGTACTTC. Translated, it gives CASSLAARGPNEQYF.

At least ten counts were recorded for this clonotype. The rearrangement joins TRBV4-1 to TRBJ1-3; D is perhaps TRBD1 (5 bases). Trimming removed 7 bases at V and 0 bases at J, with 16 bases between. Germline loops: CDR1 MGHRA, CDR2 YSYEKL. The CDR3 sequence is 16 residues long. CDR3 loop: CASTRQFVNSGNTIYF. CDR3 DNA: TGCGCCAGCACCCGACAGTTCGTTAACTCTGGAAACACCATATATTTT.

On this clonotype itself: The junction does not match germline at one end; this may be a read error. This chain's CDR3 is CASSLGGARNQPQNF. The CDR3 DNA reads as TGTGCCAGCAGTTTAGGAGGGGCGCGCAATCAGCCCCAGAATTTT. The chain joins TRBV27 to TRBJ1-5; tentative D call: TRBD1 (5 bases). The germline V gene has CDR1 MNHEY and CDR2 SMNVEV (reference sequence). This CDR3 region has 15 residues.

This clonotype was seen ten or more times. V usage is TRBV20-1 and J usage is TRBJ2-5; D gene unclear. The germline V gene encodes CDR1 DFQATT and CDR2 SNEGSKA (reference sequence). This CDR3 spans 14 amino acids. Trimming took 2 bases from V and 1 from J, leaving 11 bases between them. The CDR3 protein is CSARSERGQETQYF. CDR3 DNA: TGCAGTGCTAGATCCGAGCGAGGCCAAGAGACCCAGTACTTC.

In this sample, this clonotype turned up many times. V usage is TRBV20-1 and J usage is TRBJ2-5; 7 nucleotides align to TRBD2. The CDR3 length is 14 residues. The junction had 12 bases not matched to a gene; V was cut back by 7 bases and J by 4 bases. Per germline, CDR1 DFQATT and CDR2 SNEGSKA (reference sequence). In DNA, the CDR3 is TGCAGTGGGATAAAGCGGGGACCTTCAGAGACCCAGTACTTC. Amino acids: CSGIKRGPSETQYF.

The table lists this clonotype with many counts. The chain uses TRBV5-5 and TRBJ2-1; D may be TRBD2 (5 bases). This CDR3 contains 15 residues. Germline V gene data show CDR1 as SGHKS and CDR2 as YYEKEE (reference sequence). The V end was cut by 0 bases, the J end by 8 bases, with 15 bases between. CDR3 in DNA: TGTGCCAGCAGCTTGGTGAGGGATTACGCGGATGAGCAGTTCTTC. Translation: CASSLVRDYADEQFF.

This clonotype was detected ten times or more. V is TRBV3-1 and J is TRBJ2-2, with no clear D. Germline CDR1 reads LGHDT; CDR2 reads YNNKEL (reference sequence). The CDR3 runs to 13 residues. V lost 4 bases and J 6 bases, leaving 9 bases between the germline ends. CDR3 protein: CASSRFGAGELFF. The CDR3 bases are TGTGCCAGCAGCCGTTTTGGGGCCGGGGAGCTGTTTTTT.

The table lists this clonotype with many counts. The V and J genes are TRBV20-1 and TRBJ1-1, with D possibly being TRBD1 (6 bases). Germline assignment: CDR1 DFQATT and CDR2 SNEGSKA (reference sequence). The V gene lost 3 bases and the J gene lost 3 bases, with 11 bases spanning the gap. This CDR3 region has 13 residues. This chain's CDR3 is CSASGGADTEAFF. The CDR3 nucleotides read TGCAGTGCTAGTGGGGGGGCTGACACTGAAGCTTTCTTT.

In this sample, this clonotype turned up many times. The V call is TRBV7-2, the J call TRBJ1-1; possibly TRBD1 for D (6 bases). Germline V gene data show CDR1 as SGHTA and CDR2 as FQGNSA. V lost 6 bases to trimming and J lost 6 bases, with 20 bases between them. This CDR3 has 15 residues. In DNA, the CDR3 is TGTGCCAGCAGTCAAACTTATACAGGGAGCGCTGAAGCTTTCTTT. It translates to CASSQTYTGSAEAFF.

This clonotype was seen ten or more times. The genes are TRBV4-1 and TRBJ2-7, with D possibly being TRBD1 (6 bases). Trimming removed 5 bases from V and 0 bases from J, with 11 bases in between. The CDR3 covers 14 residues. Germline CDR1 is MGHRA and CDR2 is YSYEKL. The CDR3 spells CASSVRDNSYEQYF. The CDR3 bases are TGCGCCAGCAGCGTCCGGGACAACTCCTACGAGCAGTACTTC.

There are many counts of this clonotype. This rearrangement joins TRBV20-1 to TRBJ2-5; weak D call: TRBD2 (6 bases). The CDR3 has 16 residues. V lost 1 base to trimming and J lost 5 bases, with 20 bases between them. Germline V gene data show CDR1 as DFQATT and CDR2 as SNEGSKA (reference sequence). The chain's CDR3 is CSARAHLRGGVETQYF. The CDR3 nucleotides are TGCAGTGCTAGAGCCCACCTGCGGGGAGGCGTGGAGACCCAGTACTTC.